This TCR beta chain appears in the sequencing data of a study of blood T cell repertoires in COVID-19. Looking at the study overall: Material from acute and convalescent COVID-19 was sourced from the United States, Italy and Spain.

V was cut by 2 bases and J by 2 bases, with 12 bases left in between. Germline lookup yields CDR1 SGHDT and CDR2 YYEEEE. The CDR3 loop spans 15 amino acids. Per the study methods: Nucleated cell number was recorded as an estimate derived from reference gene primer amplification. The protocol was immunoSEQ multiplex PCR, while the TCRdb copy is restricted to in-frame clones and leaves out a portion. D and trimming come from the DNA, and the V and J calls and clone size come from that table. Here the sample spans more than 250,000 clones, 86% being singletons. The source is a man between 18 and 35 years old with active or convalescent COVID-19. The chain has TRBV5-6 and TRBJ2-3, with D possibly being TRBD2 (6 bases). Sample: peripheral blood. In nucleotides, the CDR3 is TGTGCCAGCAGCTTTAGGGGCGGGATCACAGATACGCAGTATTTT. Residues: CASSFRGGITDTQYF.